The 6 T cell receptor beta chains below were found in one sample sequenced in a study of human T cells and chemical hapten exposure. Time point: patch test 2, 6 weeks after DPC sensitization. Specified treatment: therapeutic diphenylcyclopropenone sensitization with weekly scalp DPC. TCRdb analysed the RACE reads with MiXCR anew, one entry per CDR3 protein. The sample records about 380,000 distinct CDR3 sequences, around 6% being singletons. The material sequenced was whole blood, taken in connection with sensitization to the hapten diphenylcyclopropenone (DPC). Every receptor here comes from a woman aged 18-35 years with alopecia areata. Some clones in this sample may be carry-over from other donors' samples.

This clonotype was found a few times. The V call is TRBV5-4, the J call TRBJ2-4; D may match TRBD1 or TRBD2 (6 bases each). Deletions cut 0 bases from V and 1 base from J, with 14 bases between. From germline, CDR1 is SGHNT and CDR2 YYREEE (reference sequence). This CDR3 spans 17 amino acids. The CDR3 DNA reads TGTGCCAGCAGCTTGGACGGGGGCCTTGGCGCCAAAAACATTCAGTACTTC. Amino acids: CASSLDGGLGAKNIQYF.

This clonotype was detected a few times. The rearrangement joins TRBV6-5 to TRBJ2-6; D is ambiguous. V dropped 6 bases and J dropped 0 bases, with 9 bases sitting between them. The germline gives CDR1 MNHEY, CDR2 SVGAGI. This CDR3 region has 15 residues. CDR3 nucleotide sequence: TGTGCCAGCAGCTTCGCAGACTCTGGGGCCAACGTCCTGACTTTC. Residues: CASSFADSGANVLTF.

This chain uses TRBV6-2 or TRBV6-3 with TRBJ2-7, with a possible D match to TRBD2 (6 bases). Trimming shortened V by 4 bases and J by 2 bases, and 15 bases separated the two germline ends. Germline V lookup: CDR1 MNHEY, CDR2 SVGEGT. The CDR3 spans 15 residues. For the CDR3, the DNA is TGTGCCAGCAGTTTGGACTCCACGGGAGCCTACGAGCAGTACTTC. Its protein product is CASSLDSTGAYEQYF.

The chain employs TRBV3-1 and TRBJ2-7, with 9 bases fitting TRBD1. The CDR3 is 15 residues long. V trimming: 0 bases; J trimming: 3 bases; junction bases outside the gene matches: 3. Germline assignment: CDR1 LGHDT and CDR2 YNNKEL (reference sequence). The CDR3 DNA follows: TGTGCCAGCAGCCAAGAGACAGGGGGTATCTACGAGCAGTACTTC. Its translation is CASSQETGGIYEQYF.

A few counts support this clonotype. The chain employs TRBV28 and TRBJ2-3; D ambiguous. Germline values: CDR1 MDHEN, CDR2 SYDVKM. Trimming took off 5 bases at V and 1 base at J, with 19 bases between the two ends. The CDR3 has 17 residues. CDR3 region: CASSLKSYRHRTDTQYF. The DNA of the CDR3 is TGTGCCAGCAGTCTAAAATCGTACAGACATCGCACAGATACGCAGTATTTT.

There are many counts of this clonotype. The chain carries TRBV27 and TRBJ1-5; 8 nucleotides agree with TRBD1. Trimming cost V 0 bases and J 15 bases; bases outside gene matches: 7. The CDR3 length is 13 residues. Germline-derived CDR1 and CDR2 are MNHEY and SMNVEV (reference sequence). CDR3 DNA: TGTGCCAGCAGTTTATCCGGACAGGGACCGTGGCATTTT. Translating gives CASSLSGQGPWHF.